The following is a T cell receptor (beta chain) sequence with its context. The antigen remains undetermined. The data belong to a study of OX40 agonist ivuxolimab in advanced cancers. Study context: Among those enrolled, mean age was about 58 years (range about 23 to 79) and 82.7% were male.

Regarding the study as a whole: Compared with others, partial responders at 0.1-3.0 mg/kg displayed clonal expansion among the lowest.

Assay used: immunoSEQ multiplex PCR; TCRdb lists only in-frame clones, some missing. Here the sample spans roughly 80,000 clones, roughly 84% being singletons. Per germline, CDR1 LGHNA and CDR2 YSLEER. The CDR3 extends over 13 amino acids. J was trimmed by 3 bases and V by 4 bases; bases with no gene match: 2. The origin of this receptor is an adult with an advanced solid tumor such as melanoma, head and neck, liver or kidney cancer. The V and J genes are TRBV4-3 and TRBJ1-1; 7 nucleotides align to TRBD1. The material was CD4+ or CD8+ T cells sorted from blood, obtained in a trial of the OX40 agonist ivuxolimab. The CDR3 region is CASSPTGYTEAFF. The CDR3 bases are TGCGCCAGCAGCCCGACAGGGTACACTGAAGCTTTCTTT.